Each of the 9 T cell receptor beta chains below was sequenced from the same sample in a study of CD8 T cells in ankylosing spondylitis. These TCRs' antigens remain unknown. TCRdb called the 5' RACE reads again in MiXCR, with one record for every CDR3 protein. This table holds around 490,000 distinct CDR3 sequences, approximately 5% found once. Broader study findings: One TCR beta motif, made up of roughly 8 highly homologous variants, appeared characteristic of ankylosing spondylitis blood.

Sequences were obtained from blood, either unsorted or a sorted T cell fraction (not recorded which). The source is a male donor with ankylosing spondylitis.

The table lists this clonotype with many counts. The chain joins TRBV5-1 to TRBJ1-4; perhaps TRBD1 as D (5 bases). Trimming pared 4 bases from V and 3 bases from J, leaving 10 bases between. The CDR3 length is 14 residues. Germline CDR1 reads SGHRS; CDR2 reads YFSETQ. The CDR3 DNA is TGCGCCAGCAGCCCGGACACCGCTAATGAAAAACTGTTTTTT. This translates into CASSPDTANEKLFF.

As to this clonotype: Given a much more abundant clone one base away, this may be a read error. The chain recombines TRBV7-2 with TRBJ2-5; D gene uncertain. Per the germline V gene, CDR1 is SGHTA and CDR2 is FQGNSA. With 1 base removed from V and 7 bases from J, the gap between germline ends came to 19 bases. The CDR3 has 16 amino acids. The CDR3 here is CASSLVSGTLPTTQYF. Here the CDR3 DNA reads TGTGCCAGCAGCTTAGTTTCTGGAACGTTGCCAACGACCCAGTACTTC.

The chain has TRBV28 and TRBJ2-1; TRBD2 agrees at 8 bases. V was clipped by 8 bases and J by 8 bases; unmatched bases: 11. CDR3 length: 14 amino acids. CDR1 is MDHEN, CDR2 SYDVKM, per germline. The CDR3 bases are TGTGCCAGCTCCGACACCGCGGGGGGCGATGAGCAGTTCTTC. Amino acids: CASSDTAGGDEQFF.

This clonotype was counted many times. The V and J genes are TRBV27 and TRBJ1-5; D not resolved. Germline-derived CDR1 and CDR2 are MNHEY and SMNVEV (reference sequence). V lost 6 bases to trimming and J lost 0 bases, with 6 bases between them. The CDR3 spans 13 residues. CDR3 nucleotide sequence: TGTGCCAGCAGCTTAACTAGCAATCAGCCCCAGCATTTT. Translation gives CASSLTSNQPQHF.

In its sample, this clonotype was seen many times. CDR3: CAISDQLTQGSFLLRGEAFF. Written as DNA, the CDR3 is TGTGCCATCAGTGATCAACTGACACAAGGAAGCTTTCTGCTCCGGGGAGAAGCTTTCTTT. The V gene is TRBV10-3, the J gene TRBJ1-1; no clear D. The ends were cut back, 3 bases at V and 8 bases at J, with 34 bases in the middle. The germline V gene encodes CDR1 ENHRY and CDR2 SYGVKD. The CDR3 has 20 residues.

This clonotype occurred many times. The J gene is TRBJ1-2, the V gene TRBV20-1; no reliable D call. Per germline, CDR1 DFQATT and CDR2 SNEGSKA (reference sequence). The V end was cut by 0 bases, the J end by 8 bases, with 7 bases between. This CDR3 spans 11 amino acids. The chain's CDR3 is CSARDLGGYTF. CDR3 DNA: TGCAGTGCTAGAGACTTAGGAGGCTACACCTTC.

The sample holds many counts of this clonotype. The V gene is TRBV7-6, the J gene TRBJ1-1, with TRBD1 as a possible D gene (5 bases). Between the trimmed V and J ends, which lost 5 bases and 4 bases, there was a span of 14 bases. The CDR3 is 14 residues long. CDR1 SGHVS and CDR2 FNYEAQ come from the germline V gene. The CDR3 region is CASSPRIGATEAFF. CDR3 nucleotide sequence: TGTGCCAGCAGCCCCCGCATTGGGGCCACTGAAGCTTTCTTT.

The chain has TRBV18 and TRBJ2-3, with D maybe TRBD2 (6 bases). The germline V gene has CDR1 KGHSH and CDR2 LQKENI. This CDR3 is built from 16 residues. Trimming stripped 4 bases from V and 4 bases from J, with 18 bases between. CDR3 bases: TGTGCCAGCTCACAATCACTAGCATGGGGAGCAGATACGCAGTATTTT. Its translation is CASSQSLAWGADTQYF. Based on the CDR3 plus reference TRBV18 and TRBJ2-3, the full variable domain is NAGVMQNPRHLVRRRGQEARLRCSPMKGHSHVYWYRQLPEEGLKFMVYLQKENIIDESGMPKERFSAEFPKEGPSILRIQQVVRGDSAAYFCASSQSLAWGADTQYFGPGTRLTVL.

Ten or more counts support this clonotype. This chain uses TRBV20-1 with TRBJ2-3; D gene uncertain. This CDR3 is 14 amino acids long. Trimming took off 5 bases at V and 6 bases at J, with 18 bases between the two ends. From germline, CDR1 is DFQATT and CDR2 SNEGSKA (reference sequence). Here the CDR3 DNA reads TGCAGTGCTCGACCGGGCCTCCGTACGGATACGCAGTATTTT. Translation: CSARPGLRTDTQYF.